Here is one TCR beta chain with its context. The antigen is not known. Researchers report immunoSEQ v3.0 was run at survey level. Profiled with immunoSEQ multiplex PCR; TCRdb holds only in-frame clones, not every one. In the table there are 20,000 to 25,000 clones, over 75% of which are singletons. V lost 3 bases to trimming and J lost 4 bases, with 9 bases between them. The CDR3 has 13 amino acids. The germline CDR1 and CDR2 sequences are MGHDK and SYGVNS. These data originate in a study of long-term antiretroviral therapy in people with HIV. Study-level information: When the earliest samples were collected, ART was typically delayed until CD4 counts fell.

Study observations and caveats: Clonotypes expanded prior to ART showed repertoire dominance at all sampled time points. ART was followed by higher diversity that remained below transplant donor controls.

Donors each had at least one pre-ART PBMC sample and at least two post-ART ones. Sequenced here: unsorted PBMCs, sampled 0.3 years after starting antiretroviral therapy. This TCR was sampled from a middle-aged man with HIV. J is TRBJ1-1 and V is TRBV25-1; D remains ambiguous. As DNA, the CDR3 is TGTGCCAGCAGTGATTGGTCCGGCACTGAAGCTTTCTTT. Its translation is CASSDWSGTEAFF.